Sequencing of this T cell receptor (beta chain) was carried out in a study of blood T cell repertoires in COVID-19. Assay used: immunoSEQ multiplex PCR; TCRdb lists only in-frame clones, some missing. The repertoire holds fewer than 60,000 clones, with 79% as singletons. Germline V gene data show CDR1 as SGDLS and CDR2 as YYNGEE. This CDR3 is 13 amino acids long. The V end lost 4 bases, the J end lost 7 bases, and 11 bases lay between the germline ends. The sequenced material came from peripheral blood. This TCR came from a man between 65 and 85 years old with acute or convalescent COVID-19. The J gene is TRBJ2-2, the V gene TRBV9, with no clear D. The CDR3 reads CASSRQVGGELFF. DNA for the CDR3: TGTGCCAGCAGCCGCCAGGTGGGCGGGGAGCTGTTTTTT.